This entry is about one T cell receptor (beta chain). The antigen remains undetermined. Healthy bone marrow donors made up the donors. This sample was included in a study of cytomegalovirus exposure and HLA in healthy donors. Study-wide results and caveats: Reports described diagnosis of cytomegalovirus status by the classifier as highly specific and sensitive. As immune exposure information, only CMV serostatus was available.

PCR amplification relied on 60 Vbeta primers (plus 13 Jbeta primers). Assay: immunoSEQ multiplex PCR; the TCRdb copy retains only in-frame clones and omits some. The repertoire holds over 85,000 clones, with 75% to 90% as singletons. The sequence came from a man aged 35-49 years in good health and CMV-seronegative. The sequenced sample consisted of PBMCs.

This CDR3 is CASSQAGQAINSPLHF. The CDR3 DNA reads as TGCGCCAGCAGCCAGGCGGGACAGGCAATCAATTCACCCCTCCACTTT. The V gene is TRBV4-1, the J gene TRBJ1-6; 8 bases match TRBD1. The J segment lost 7 bases and the V segment lost 3 bases, leaving 8 bases of the junction unmatched. CDR3 length: 16 amino acids. CDR1 is MGHRA and CDR2 is YSYEKL in the germline V gene.